These 4 T cell receptor beta chains share one sample of origin, sequenced in a study of CD8+CD57+ T cells in acquired aplastic anemia. Genomic DNA provided the template from which TCR beta VDJ and CDR3 profiles were obtained. TCRdb reprocessed the reads via MiXCR and lists one record per CDR3 protein. Here the sample spans roughly 170,000 distinct CDR3 sequences, less than 50% being singletons. Sequencing was done on patients that had shown CD8+CD57+ cell expansion by flow cytometry. Sequenced: sorted CD4+, CD8+, or CD8+CD57+ T cells (not recorded which) from PBMCs. These receptors were taken from a human donor with aplastic anemia.

The chain couples TRBV15 to TRBJ2-5; 8 bases line up with TRBD1. Losses at the gene ends were 1 base for V and 5 bases for J; bases not matched to a gene: 9. CDR1 and CDR2 from the germline V gene are LNHNV and YYDKDF (reference sequence). There are 16 residues in the CDR3. The CDR3 loop is CATSRVGRGRGETQYF. Here the CDR3 DNA reads TGTGCCACCAGCAGAGTTGGCAGGGGGCGAGGCGAGACCCAGTACTTC.

This clonotype has more than one count but fewer than ten. The chain carries TRBV7-9 and TRBJ2-5; D call uncertain. Germline assignment: CDR1 SEHNR and CDR2 FQNEAQ (reference sequence). CDR3 length: 14 residues. The germline V and J ends were trimmed by 1 base and 7 bases, with 13 bases remaining between them. The DNA of the CDR3 is TGTGCCAGCAGCTTAGATAGCAGCACGGGGACCCAGTACTTC. Its translation is CASSLDSSTGTQYF.

The chain links TRBV19 to TRBJ1-1; D is undetermined. The CDR3 extends over 10 amino acids. Germline CDR1 reads LNHDA; CDR2 reads SQIVND (reference sequence). Trimming left V 8 bases short and J 9 bases short, with 10 bases between. Written as DNA, the CDR3 is TGTGCCAGTCATGGGCTGAAAGCTTTCTTT. It encodes CASHGLKAFF.

The chain carries TRBV7-6 and TRBJ2-3; 15 bases are a match to TRBD2. V lost 6 bases, J lost 3 bases, and 10 bases stayed unmatched. Per the germline V gene, CDR1 is SGHVS and CDR2 is FNYEAQ. This CDR3 comprises 18 residues. The CDR3: CASSAGTSGGRRTDTQYF. Here the CDR3 DNA reads TGTGCCAGCAGTGCCGGGACTAGCGGGGGGAGGCGGACAGATACGCAGTATTTT. The whole variable domain, remainder taken from reference TRBV7-6 and TRBJ2-3, is GAGVSQSPRYKVTKRGQDVALRCDPISGHVSLYWYRQALGQGPEFLTYFNYEAQQDKSGLPNDRFSAERPEGSISTLTIQRTEQRDSAMYRCASSAGTSGGRRTDTQYFGPGTRLTVL.